This is a list of T cell receptor beta chains from one sample in a study of vaccination and CD4 T cells after COVID-19. Their recognized antigens are unknown. TCRdb recomputed calls from the PCR reads with MiXCR, one row per CDR3 protein. This sample has about 6,800 distinct CDR3 sequences, with about 25% found just once. Sample: CD4+ T cells from blood, cultured in vitro, taken after SARS-CoV-2 vaccination. The receptors shown here come from a human donor who had recovered from COVID-19. Both conserved end residues are part of each CDR3. The order of the fields is D gene, J gene, V gene, clone size, CDR3 protein, CDR3 DNA. The D gene is left open where the match is weak. Rows may omit the clone size; those that give it use once, few, many or a size class.

D gene: .; J gene: TRBJ1-6; V gene: TRBV6-2/TRBV6-3; clone size: .; CDR3 protein: CASNNGDSPLHF; CDR3 DNA: TGTGCCAGCAACAACGGTGATTCACCCCTCCACTTT
D gene: .; J gene: TRBJ2-2; V gene: TRBV7-8; clone size: .; CDR3 protein: CASSGSGNTGELFF; CDR3 DNA: TGTGCCAGCAGCGGGTCGGGGAACACCGGGGAGCTGTTTTTT
D gene: .; J gene: TRBJ1-6; V gene: TRBV12-3/TRBV12-4; clone size: .; CDR3 protein: CASSFSGSLSPLHF; CDR3 DNA: TGTGCCAGCAGTTTCTCGGGGAGTCTTTCACCCCTCCACTTT
D gene: TRBD2; J gene: TRBJ2-5; V gene: TRBV5-4; clone size: .; CDR3 protein: CASSLLSGVVQETQYF; CDR3 DNA: TGTGCCAGCAGCTTGCTTAGCGGGGTAGTCCAAGAGACCCAGTACTTC
D gene: .; J gene: TRBJ2-6; V gene: TRBV6-4; clone size: few; CDR3 protein: CASSDGDSGANVLTF; CDR3 DNA: TGTGCCAGCAGTGACGGGGACTCTGGGGCCAACGTCCTGACTTTC
D gene: .; J gene: TRBJ1-2; V gene: TRBV24-1; clone size: large; CDR3 protein: CATSDWRGRGYTF; CDR3 DNA: TGTGCCACCAGTGATTGGAGGGGACGTGGCTACACCTTC
D gene: TRBD2; J gene: TRBJ2-7; V gene: TRBV20-1; clone size: medium-sized; CDR3 protein: CSAKLAGGDYEQYF; CDR3 DNA: TGCAGTGCCAAACTAGCGGGAGGAGACTACGAGCAGTACTTC
D gene: TRBD2; J gene: TRBJ2-3; V gene: TRBV6-1; clone size: .; CDR3 protein: CASSEGLAGSDTQYF; CDR3 DNA: TGTGCCAGCAGTGAGGGACTAGCGGGGTCAGATACGCAGTATTTT
D gene: .; J gene: TRBJ2-5; V gene: TRBV6-1; clone size: few; CDR3 protein: CASRRTQGAGETQYF; CDR3 DNA: TGTGCCAGCAGACGCACCCAGGGCGCGGGGGAGACCCAGTACTTC
D gene: TRBD2; J gene: TRBJ2-7; V gene: TRBV5-5; clone size: .; CDR3 protein: CASSSTSGYTYEQYF; CDR3 DNA: TGTGCCAGCAGCAGCACTAGCGGGTATACCTACGAGCAGTACTTC
D gene: .; J gene: TRBJ2-7; V gene: TRBV7-2; clone size: .; CDR3 protein: CASSSSRGPAYEQYF; CDR3 DNA: TGTGCCAGCAGCTCCTCCAGGGGCCCAGCCTACGAGCAGTACTTC
D gene: TRBD2; J gene: TRBJ2-2; V gene: TRBV19; clone size: .; CDR3 protein: CASKGLAVGGELFF; CDR3 DNA: TGTGCCAGCAAGGGACTAGCGGTGGGGGGGGAGCTGTTTTTT
D gene: .; J gene: TRBJ2-7; V gene: TRBV10-3; clone size: .; CDR3 protein: CAIRAGRETYEQYF; CDR3 DNA: TGTGCCATCAGGGCCGGGCGTGAGACCTACGAGCAGTACTTC
D gene: TRBD2; J gene: TRBJ2-5; V gene: TRBV7-9; clone size: few; CDR3 protein: CASSLIRRGEETQYF; CDR3 DNA: TGTGCCAGCAGCTTAATAAGACGGGGGGAAGAGACCCAGTACTTC
D gene: .; J gene: TRBJ1-6; V gene: TRBV27; clone size: .; CDR3 protein: CASSLRTATPLHF; CDR3 DNA: TGTGCCAGCAGTTTGCGGACAGCTACACCCCTCCACTTT
D gene: .; J gene: TRBJ2-1; V gene: TRBV7-9; clone size: few; CDR3 protein: CASSPEFF; CDR3 DNA: TGTGCCAGCAGCCCCGAGTTCTTC
D gene: .; J gene: TRBJ2-7; V gene: TRBV21-1; clone size: few; CDR3 protein: CASSKVRVHYEQYF; CDR3 DNA: TGTGCCAGCAGCAAAGTGAGGGTCCACTACGAGCAGTACTTC
D gene: TRBD2; J gene: TRBJ2-1; V gene: TRBV6-1; clone size: few; CDR3 protein: CASSEIGAGRDEQFF; CDR3 DNA: TGTGCCAGCAGTGAGATCGGAGCGGGGCGAGATGAGCAGTTCTTC
D gene: .; J gene: TRBJ2-7; V gene: TRBV28; clone size: .; CDR3 protein: CASSPPGRDDQYF; CDR3 DNA: TGTGCCAGCAGTCCCCCTGGCCGGGACGACCAGTACTTC
D gene: .; J gene: TRBJ2-7; V gene: TRBV20-1; clone size: few; CDR3 protein: CSATRDISYEQYF; CDR3 DNA: TGCAGTGCTACCCGGGACATTTCCTACGAGCAGTACTTC
D gene: TRBD1; J gene: TRBJ2-7; V gene: TRBV28; clone size: few; CDR3 protein: CASSSGTGGSYEQYF; CDR3 DNA: TGTGCCAGCAGTTCCGGGACAGGGGGCTCCTACGAGCAGTACTTC
D gene: .; J gene: TRBJ2-3; V gene: TRBV24-1; clone size: few; CDR3 protein: CATSDPTGGAITDTQYF; CDR3 DNA: TGTGCCACCAGTGACCCCACTGGCGGAGCGATAACAGATACGCAGTATTTT
D gene: TRBD1; J gene: TRBJ2-7; V gene: TRBV24-1; clone size: .; CDR3 protein: CAASGTATYEQYF; CDR3 DNA: TGTGCCGCCAGTGGGACAGCAACCTACGAGCAGTACTTC
D gene: .; J gene: TRBJ2-5; V gene: TRBV5-4; clone size: .; CDR3 protein: CASSLFHRETQYF; CDR3 DNA: TGTGCCAGCAGCTTGTTCCATAGGGAGACCCAGTACTTC
D gene: .; J gene: TRBJ2-1; V gene: TRBV24-1; clone size: .; CDR3 protein: CATSDFTHYNEQFF; CDR3 DNA: TGTGCCACCAGTGATTTTACGCACTACAATGAGCAGTTCTTC
D gene: .; J gene: TRBJ2-7; V gene: TRBV4-2; clone size: few; CDR3 protein: CASSRETAQSYEQYF; CDR3 DNA: TGTGCCAGCAGCCGAGAGACAGCCCAATCTTACGAGCAGTACTTC
D gene: TRBD1; J gene: TRBJ1-5; V gene: TRBV28; clone size: medium-sized; CDR3 protein: CASGRDRGTHQPQHF; CDR3 DNA: TGTGCCAGCGGACGGGACAGGGGGACCCATCAGCCCCAGCATTTT
D gene: .; J gene: TRBJ2-1; V gene: TRBV7-9; clone size: few; CDR3 protein: CASSLWSNEQFF; CDR3 DNA: TGTGCCAGCAGCTTATGGAGCAATGAGCAGTTCTTC
D gene: TRBD2; J gene: TRBJ2-1; V gene: TRBV27; clone size: .; CDR3 protein: CASSYLSSSGGLLQFF; CDR3 DNA: TGTGCCAGCAGTTATCTATCGTCTAGCGGGGGATTACTTCAGTTCTTC
D gene: .; J gene: TRBJ2-5; V gene: TRBV7-9; clone size: .; CDR3 protein: CTSSLGQGWETQYF; CDR3 DNA: TGTACCAGCAGCTTAGGGCAGGGGTGGGAGACCCAGTACTTC
D gene: TRBD2; J gene: TRBJ2-3; V gene: TRBV6-2/TRBV6-3; clone size: .; CDR3 protein: CASSDLRGARTDTQYF; CDR3 DNA: TGTGCCAGCAGTGATCTGCGGGGGGCCCGCACAGATACGCAGTATTTT
D gene: TRBD1; J gene: TRBJ2-7; V gene: TRBV7-9; clone size: medium-sized; CDR3 protein: CASSRDRGYEQYF; CDR3 DNA: TGTGCCAGCAGCCGGGACAGGGGCTACGAGCAGTACTTC
D gene: .; J gene: TRBJ1-1; V gene: TRBV20-1; clone size: few; CDR3 protein: CSARGVRRGMNTEAFF; CDR3 DNA: TGCAGTGCTAGAGGCGTGCGCCGGGGAATGAACACTGAAGCTTTCTTT
D gene: .; J gene: TRBJ1-5; V gene: TRBV27; clone size: .; CDR3 protein: CASSLHGAGGQPQHF; CDR3 DNA: TGTGCCAGCAGTTTACATGGAGCCGGGGGACAGCCCCAGCATTTT
D gene: .; J gene: TRBJ2-2; V gene: TRBV28; clone size: .; CDR3 protein: CASSAGDRDTGELFF; CDR3 DNA: TGTGCCAGCAGTGCGGGGGACAGAGACACCGGGGAGCTGTTTTTT
D gene: TRBD2; J gene: TRBJ2-3; V gene: TRBV20-1; clone size: few; CDR3 protein: CSARRGTSGGAIWHTDTQYF; CDR3 DNA: TGTAGTGCCCGGAGGGGGACTAGCGGGGGGGCGATTTGGCACACAGATACGCAGTATTTT
D gene: .; J gene: TRBJ2-1; V gene: TRBV20-1; clone size: .; CDR3 protein: CSARGAKYEQFF; CDR3 DNA: TGCAGTGCACGCGGAGCGAAGTATGAGCAGTTCTTC
D gene: TRBD1; J gene: TRBJ1-1; V gene: TRBV29-1; clone size: .; CDR3 protein: CSVQTGFVTEAFF; CDR3 DNA: TGCAGCGTCCAGACAGGGTTTGTCACTGAAGCTTTCTTT
D gene: TRBD1; J gene: TRBJ2-7; V gene: TRBV7-2; clone size: few; CDR3 protein: CASSLDRGSYEQYF; CDR3 DNA: TGTGCCAGCAGCCTGGACAGGGGCTCCTACGAGCAGTACTTC
D gene: .; J gene: TRBJ2-7; V gene: TRBV5-5; clone size: .; CDR3 protein: CASSLGASTVGEYF; CDR3 DNA: TGTGCCAGCAGCTTGGGGGCCTCGACAGTGGGGGAGTACTTC
D gene: .; J gene: TRBJ1-2; V gene: TRBV6-1; clone size: few; CDR3 protein: CASSTGNYGYTF; CDR3 DNA: TGTGCCAGTAGTACAGGGAACTATGGCTACACCTTC
D gene: .; J gene: TRBJ1-2; V gene: TRBV28; clone size: medium-sized; CDR3 protein: CASSSNEGTLSGYTF; CDR3 DNA: TGTGCCAGCAGTTCAAACGAGGGGACCCTCTCTGGCTACACCTTC
D gene: .; J gene: TRBJ2-1; V gene: TRBV20-1; clone size: .; CDR3 protein: CSANPRGSPVGLHNEQFF; CDR3 DNA: TGCAGTGCCAACCCGAGGGGCTCCCCTGTGGGCCTCCACAATGAGCAGTTCTTC
D gene: TRBD2; J gene: TRBJ2-5; V gene: TRBV20-1; clone size: medium-sized; CDR3 protein: CSALRRGGQETQYF; CDR3 DNA: TGCAGTGCTTTACGGCGGGGGGGCCAAGAGACCCAGTACTTC
D gene: TRBD1; J gene: TRBJ2-5; V gene: TRBV6-1; clone size: medium-sized; CDR3 protein: CASSPYGQDQETQYF; CDR3 DNA: TGTGCCAGCAGTCCTTATGGACAGGATCAAGAGACCCAGTACTTC
D gene: .; J gene: TRBJ2-3; V gene: TRBV6-4; clone size: few; CDR3 protein: CASSQSAGWGDTQYF; CDR3 DNA: TGTGCCAGCAGCCAGTCGGCGGGTTGGGGAGATACGCAGTATTTT
D gene: .; J gene: TRBJ2-7; V gene: TRBV7-9; clone size: few; CDR3 protein: CASSLYHEQYF; CDR3 DNA: TGTGCCAGCAGCTTATACCACGAGCAGTACTTC